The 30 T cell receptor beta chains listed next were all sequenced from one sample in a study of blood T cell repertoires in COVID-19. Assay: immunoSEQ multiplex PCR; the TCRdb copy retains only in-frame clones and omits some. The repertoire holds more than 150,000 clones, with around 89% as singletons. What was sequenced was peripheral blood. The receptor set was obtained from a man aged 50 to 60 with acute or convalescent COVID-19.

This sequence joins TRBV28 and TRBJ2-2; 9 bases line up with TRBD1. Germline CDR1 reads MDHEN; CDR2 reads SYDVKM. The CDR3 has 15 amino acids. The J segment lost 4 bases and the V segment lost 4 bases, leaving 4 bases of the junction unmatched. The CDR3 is CASSSPDRGTGELFF. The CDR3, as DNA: TGTGCCAGCAGTTCCCCGGACAGGGGCACCGGGGAGCTGTTTTTT.

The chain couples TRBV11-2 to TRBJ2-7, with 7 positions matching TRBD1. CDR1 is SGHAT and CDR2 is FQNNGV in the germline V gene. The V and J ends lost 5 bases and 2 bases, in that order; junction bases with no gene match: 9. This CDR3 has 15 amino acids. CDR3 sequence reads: CASSPTVGTAYEQYV. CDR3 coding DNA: TGTGCCAGCAGCCCAACTGTTGGGACAGCCTACGAGCAGTACGTC.

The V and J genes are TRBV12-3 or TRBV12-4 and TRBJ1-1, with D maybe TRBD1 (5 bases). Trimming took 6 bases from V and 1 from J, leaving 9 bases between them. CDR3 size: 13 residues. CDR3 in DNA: TGTGCCAGCAGCCGACAGACGAACACTGAAGCTTTCTTT. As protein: CASSRQTNTEAFF.

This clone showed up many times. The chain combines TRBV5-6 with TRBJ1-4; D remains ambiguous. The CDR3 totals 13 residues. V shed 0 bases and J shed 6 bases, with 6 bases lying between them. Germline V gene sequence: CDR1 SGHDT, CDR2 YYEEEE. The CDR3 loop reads CASSLVLDEKLFF. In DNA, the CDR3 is TGTGCCAGCAGCTTGGTCTTAGATGAAAAACTGTTTTTT.

The CDR3 reads CASSIGHTQYF. The CDR3 DNA reads TGTGCCAGTAGTATAGGGCATACGCAGTATTTT. V is TRBV19 and J is TRBJ2-3; D call uncertain. Germline V CDR1 and CDR2: LNHDA, SQIVND (reference sequence). The V and J ends lost 1 base and 7 bases respectively, with 3 bases between them. This CDR3 comprises 11 residues.

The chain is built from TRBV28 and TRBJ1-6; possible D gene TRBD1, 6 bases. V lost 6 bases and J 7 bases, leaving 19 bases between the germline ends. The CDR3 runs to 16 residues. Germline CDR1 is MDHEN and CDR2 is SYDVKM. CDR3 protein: CASRWGRTLGNSPLHF. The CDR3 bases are TGTGCCAGCAGATGGGGGCGTACCCTGGGCAATTCACCCCTCCACTTT.

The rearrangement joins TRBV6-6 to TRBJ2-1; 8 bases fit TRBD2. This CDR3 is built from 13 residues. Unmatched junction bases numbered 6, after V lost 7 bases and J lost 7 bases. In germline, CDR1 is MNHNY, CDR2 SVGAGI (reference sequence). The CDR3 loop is CASTSGSVNEQFF. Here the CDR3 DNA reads TGTGCCAGCACCAGCGGGAGCGTGAATGAGCAGTTCTTC.

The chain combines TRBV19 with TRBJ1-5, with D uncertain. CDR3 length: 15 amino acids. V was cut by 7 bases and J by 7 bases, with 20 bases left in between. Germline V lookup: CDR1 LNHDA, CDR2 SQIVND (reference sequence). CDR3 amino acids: CASNQAGGNLQPQHF. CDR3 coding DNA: TGTGCCAGTAACCAGGCAGGAGGCAATTTACAGCCCCAGCATTTT.

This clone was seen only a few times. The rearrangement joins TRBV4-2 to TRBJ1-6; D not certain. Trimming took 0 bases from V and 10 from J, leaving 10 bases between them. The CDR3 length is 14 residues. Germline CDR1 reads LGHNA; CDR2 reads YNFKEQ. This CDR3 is CASSQDVGPSPLHF. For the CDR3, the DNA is TGTGCCAGCAGCCAAGATGTGGGCCCATCACCCCTCCACTTT.

CDR3 coding DNA: TGTGCCAGCAGCCCCGGGGCTAGCGGGAGGTTGTACGAGCAGTACTTC. It is translated as CASSPGASGRLYEQYF. V gene TRBV7-2 combines with J gene TRBJ2-7; TRBD2 matches at 11 bases. The J segment lost 4 bases and the V segment lost 5 bases, leaving 10 bases of the junction unmatched. Per the germline V gene, CDR1 is SGHTA and CDR2 is FQGNSA. The CDR3 is 16 amino acids.

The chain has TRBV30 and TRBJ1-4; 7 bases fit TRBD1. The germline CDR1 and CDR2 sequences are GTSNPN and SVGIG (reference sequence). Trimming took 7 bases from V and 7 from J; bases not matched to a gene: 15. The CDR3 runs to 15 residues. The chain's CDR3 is CASGKKQGLGEKLFF. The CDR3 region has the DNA TGTGCCTCCGGAAAAAAACAGGGGCTAGGTGAAAAACTGTTTTTT.

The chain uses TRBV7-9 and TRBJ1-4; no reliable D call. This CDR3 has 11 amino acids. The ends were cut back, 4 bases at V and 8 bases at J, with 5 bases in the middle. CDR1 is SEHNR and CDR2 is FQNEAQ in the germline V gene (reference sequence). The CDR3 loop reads CASSSTEKLFF. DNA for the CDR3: TGTGCCAGCAGCTCGACAGAAAAACTGTTTTTT.

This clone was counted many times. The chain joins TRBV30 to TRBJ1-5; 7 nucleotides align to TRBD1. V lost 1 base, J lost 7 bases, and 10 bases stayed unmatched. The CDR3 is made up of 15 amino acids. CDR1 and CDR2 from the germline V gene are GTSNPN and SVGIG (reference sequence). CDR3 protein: CAWSEIRQGDQPQHF. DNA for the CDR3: TGTGCCTGGAGTGAAATCCGACAGGGAGACCAGCCCCAGCATTTT.

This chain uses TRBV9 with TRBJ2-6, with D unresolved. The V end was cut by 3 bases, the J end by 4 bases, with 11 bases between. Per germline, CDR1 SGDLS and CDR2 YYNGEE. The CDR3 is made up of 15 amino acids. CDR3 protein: CASSGPRAGANVLTF. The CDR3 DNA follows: TGTGCCAGCAGCGGCCCCCGCGCCGGGGCCAACGTCCTGACTTTC.

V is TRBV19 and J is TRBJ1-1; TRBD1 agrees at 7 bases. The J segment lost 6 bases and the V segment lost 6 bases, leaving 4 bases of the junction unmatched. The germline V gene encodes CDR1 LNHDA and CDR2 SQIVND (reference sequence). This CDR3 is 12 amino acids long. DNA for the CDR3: TGTGCCAGTAGCAACAGGGGTGCTGAAGCTTTCTTT. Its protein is CASSNRGAEAFF.

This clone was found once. The CDR3 sequence: CASSLGGRVGYTF. For the CDR3, the DNA is TGTGCCAGCAGCCTAGGCGGCAGGGTTGGCTACACCTTC. The chain employs TRBV7-9 and TRBJ1-2; tentatively, D is TRBD1 (5 bases). The V gene's germline CDR1 is SEHNR and CDR2 FQNEAQ (reference sequence). CDR3 length: 13 residues. The V and J ends lost 5 bases and 7 bases respectively, with 14 bases between them.

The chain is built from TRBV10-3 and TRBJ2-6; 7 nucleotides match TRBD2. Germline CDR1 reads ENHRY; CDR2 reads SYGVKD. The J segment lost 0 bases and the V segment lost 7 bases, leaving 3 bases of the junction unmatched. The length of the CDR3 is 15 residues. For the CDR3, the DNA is TGTGCCATCATGGGGGGGGGCTCTGGGGCCAACGTCCTGACTTTC. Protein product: CAIMGGGSGANVLTF.

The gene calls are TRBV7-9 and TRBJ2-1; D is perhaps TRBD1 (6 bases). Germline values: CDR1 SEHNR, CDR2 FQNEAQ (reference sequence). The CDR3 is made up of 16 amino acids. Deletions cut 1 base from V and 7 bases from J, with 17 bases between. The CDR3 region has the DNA TGTGCCAGCAGCTTAGGAGCAGGGGAATTGAGGAATGAGCAGTTCTTC. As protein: CASSLGAGELRNEQFF.

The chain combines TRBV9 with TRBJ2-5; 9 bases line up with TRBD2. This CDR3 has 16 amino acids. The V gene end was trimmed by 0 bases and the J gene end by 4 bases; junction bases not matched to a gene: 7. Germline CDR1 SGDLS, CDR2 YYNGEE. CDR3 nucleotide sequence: TGTGCCAGCAGCGTAGGAGGCGGGAGGGCCGGAGAGACCCAGTACTTC. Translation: CASSVGGGRAGETQYF.

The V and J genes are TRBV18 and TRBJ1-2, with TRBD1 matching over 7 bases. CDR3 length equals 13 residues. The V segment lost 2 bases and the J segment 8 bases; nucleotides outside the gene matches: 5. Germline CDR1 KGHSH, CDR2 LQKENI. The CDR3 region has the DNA TGTGCCAGCTCACCAGGACAGGCGGGGGGCTACACCTTC. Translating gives CASSPGQAGGYTF.

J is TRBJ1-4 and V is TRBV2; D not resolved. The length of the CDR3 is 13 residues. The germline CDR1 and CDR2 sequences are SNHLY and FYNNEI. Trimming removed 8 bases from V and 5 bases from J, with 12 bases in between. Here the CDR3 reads CASSGWRNEKLFF. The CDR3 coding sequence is TGTGCCAGCTCTGGATGGCGGAATGAAAAACTGTTTTTT.

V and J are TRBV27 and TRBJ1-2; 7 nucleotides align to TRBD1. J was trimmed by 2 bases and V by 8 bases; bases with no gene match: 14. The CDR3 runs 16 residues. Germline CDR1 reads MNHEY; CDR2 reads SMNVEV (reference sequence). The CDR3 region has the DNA TGTGCCAGCGGCGGACAGGTCTCAAAGACAAACTATGGCTACACCTTC. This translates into CASGGQVSKTNYGYTF.

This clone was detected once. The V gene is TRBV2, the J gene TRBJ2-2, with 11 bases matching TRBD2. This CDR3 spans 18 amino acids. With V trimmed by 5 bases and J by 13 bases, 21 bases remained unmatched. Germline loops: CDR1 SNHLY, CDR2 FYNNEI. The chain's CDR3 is CASSKKGTSGRRLHGLFF. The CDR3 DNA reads TGTGCCAGCAGTAAAAAGGGGACTAGCGGCCGGAGACTCCATGGGCTGTTTTTT.

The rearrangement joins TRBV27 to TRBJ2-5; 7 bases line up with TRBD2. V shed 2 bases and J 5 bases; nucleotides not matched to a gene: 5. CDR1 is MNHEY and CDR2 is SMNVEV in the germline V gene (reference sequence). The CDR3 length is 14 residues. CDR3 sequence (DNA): TGTGCCAGCAGTTTACCCATGGGAGGGGAGACCCAGTACTTC. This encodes CASSLPMGGETQYF.

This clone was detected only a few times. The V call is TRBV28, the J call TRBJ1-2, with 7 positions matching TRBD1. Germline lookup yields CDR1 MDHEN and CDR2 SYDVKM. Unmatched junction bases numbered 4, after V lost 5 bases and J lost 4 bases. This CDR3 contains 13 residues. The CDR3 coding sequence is TGTGCCAGCAGTCCTACAGGGGTCTATGGCTACACCTTC. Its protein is CASSPTGVYGYTF.

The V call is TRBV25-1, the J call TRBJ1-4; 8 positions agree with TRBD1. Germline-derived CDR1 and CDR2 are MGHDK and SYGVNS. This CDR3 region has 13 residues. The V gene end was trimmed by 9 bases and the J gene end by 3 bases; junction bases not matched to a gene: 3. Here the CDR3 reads CASRTGPNEKLFF. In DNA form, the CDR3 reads TGTGCCAGTCGGACAGGGCCTAATGAAAAACTGTTTTTT.

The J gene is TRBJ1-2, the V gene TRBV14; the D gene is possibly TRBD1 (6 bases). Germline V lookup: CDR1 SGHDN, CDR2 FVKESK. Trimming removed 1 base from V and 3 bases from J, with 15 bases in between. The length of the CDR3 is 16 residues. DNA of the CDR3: TGTGCCAGCAGCCAAGCGATGAACAGGGATGACTATGGCTACACCTTC. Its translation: CASSQAMNRDDYGYTF.

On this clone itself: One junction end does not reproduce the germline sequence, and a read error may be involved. This CDR3 is CSVEGTATSNTEAFF. DNA of the CDR3: TGCAGCGTGGAAGGGACAGCGACCTCGAACACTGAAGCTTTCTTT. V usage is TRBV29-1 and J usage is TRBJ1-1, with 7 bases identical to TRBD1. The CDR3 runs 15 residues. The germline V gene encodes CDR1 SQVTM and CDR2 ANQGSEA.

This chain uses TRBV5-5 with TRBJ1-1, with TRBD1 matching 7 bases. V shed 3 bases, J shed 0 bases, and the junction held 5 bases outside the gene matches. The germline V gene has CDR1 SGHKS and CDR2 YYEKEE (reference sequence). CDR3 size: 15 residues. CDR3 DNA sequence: TGTGCCAGCAGCTCCGTGGGACAGATGAACACTGAAGCTTTCTTT. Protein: CASSSVGQMNTEAFF. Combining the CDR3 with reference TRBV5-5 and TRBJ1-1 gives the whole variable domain DAGVTQSPTHLIKTRGQQVTLRCSPISGHKSVSWYQQVLGQGPQFIFQYYEKEERGRGNFPDRFSARQFPNYSSELNVNALLLGDSALYLCASSSVGQMNTEAFFGQGTRLTVV.

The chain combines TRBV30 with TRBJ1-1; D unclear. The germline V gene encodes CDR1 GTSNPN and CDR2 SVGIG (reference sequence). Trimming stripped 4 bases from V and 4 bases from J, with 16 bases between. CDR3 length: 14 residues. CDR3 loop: CAWNPEAVSTEAFF. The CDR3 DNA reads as TGTGCCTGGAATCCAGAGGCAGTAAGCACTGAAGCTTTCTTT.